Listed here are 16 T cell receptor beta chains from one sample, sequenced in a study of CD8+ T cells in alopecia areata. The authors extracted RNA and reverse transcribed it into cDNA as the sequencing template. The repertoire was sequenced with immunoSEQ multiplex PCR; TCRdb's copy has only in-frame clones and lacks some. In the table there are 130,000 to 150,000 clones, roughly half of which are singletons. Sequences were derived from CD4+ T cells sorted from blood, sampled at week 0. The receptors here all came from a human donor with alopecia areata.

The chain recombines TRBV2 with TRBJ1-1, with 9 positions matching TRBD1. Trimming removed 11 bases from V and 4 bases from J; junction bases left unmatched: 5. Germline V lookup: CDR1 SNHLY, CDR2 FYNNEI. This CDR3 has 12 amino acids. The CDR3 region is CAGDRGVTEAFF. The CDR3 DNA reads TGTGCCGGAGACAGGGGGGTCACTGAAGCTTTCTTT.

This clone was seen a handful of times. The chain links TRBV6-1 to TRBJ2-5; TRBD2 aligns across 9 bases. V was clipped by 5 bases and J by 4 bases; unmatched bases: 5. The CDR3 is made up of 14 amino acids. The germline gives CDR1 MNHNS, CDR2 SASEGT. The CDR3: CASSRQLAGETQYF. The CDR3, as DNA: TGTGCCAGCAGTCGGCAACTAGCGGGAGAGACCCAGTACTTC.

The chain is built from TRBV5-1 and TRBJ2-2; 7 bases are a match to TRBD2. Germline-derived CDR1 and CDR2 are SGHRS and YFSETQ. The CDR3 has 14 residues. With V trimmed by 4 bases and J by 0 bases, 0 bases remained unmatched. CDR3 nucleotides: TGCGCCAGCAGCGGACTAGCGAACACCGGGGAGCTGTTTTTT. It specifies CASSGLANTGELFF.

This clone was seen once. This chain links TRBV29-1 with TRBJ1-1, with unresolved D. V was trimmed by 4 bases and J by 6 bases, leaving 12 bases between them. This CDR3 contains 12 residues. The germline gives CDR1 SQVTM, CDR2 ANQGSEA. The CDR3 DNA is TGCAGCGTTGGACACCTAAGCGCTGAAGCTTTCTTT. It specifies CSVGHLSAEAFF.

Only a few counts were recorded for this clone. CDR3 in amino acids: CASSSGGAHETQYF. DNA of the CDR3: TGTGCCAGCAGCTCTGGGGGGGCGCACGAGACCCAGTACTTC. The chain uses TRBV7-2 and TRBJ2-5; tentative D call: TRBD2 (7 bases). Germline CDR1 SGHTA, CDR2 FQGNSA. This CDR3 is built from 14 residues. With 4 bases removed from V and 5 bases from J, the gap between germline ends came to 14 bases. Variable domain in full (rest from reference TRBV7-2 and TRBJ2-5): GAGVSQSPSNKVTEKGKDVELRCDPISGHTALYWYRQSLGQGLEFLIYFQGNSAPDKSGLPSDRFSAERTGGSVSTLTIQRTQQEDSAVYLCASSSGGAHETQYFGPGTRLLVL.

The chain joins TRBV5-6 to TRBJ2-3, with unresolved D. Per germline, CDR1 SGHDT and CDR2 YYEEEE. The V gene lost 6 bases and the J gene lost 1 base, with 12 bases spanning the gap. The CDR3 runs to 14 residues. The DNA for the CDR3 is TGTGCCAGCATCCCGGTAAATGGCACAGATACGCAGTATTTT. Its translation is CASIPVNGTDTQYF.

The genes are TRBV4-2 and TRBJ2-5, with 11 positions matching TRBD2. Germline lookup yields CDR1 LGHNA and CDR2 YNFKEQ. This CDR3 has 16 residues. V shed 8 bases and J 5 bases; nucleotides not matched to a gene: 13. In DNA form, the CDR3 reads TGTGCCAGCTCTCTCGGTAGCGGGAGGGCCGAGGAGACCCAGTACTTC. Protein: CASSLGSGRAEETQYF.

The J gene is TRBJ2-5, the V gene TRBV5-1; D ambiguous. Trimming took 2 bases from V and 2 from J, leaving 10 bases between them. Looked up from germline, CDR1 is SGHRS and CDR2 is YFSETQ. The CDR3 is 14 residues long. The CDR3 DNA follows: TGCGCCAGCAGCTTTCAGGTGGGGCAAGAGACCCAGTACTTC. Translating it yields CASSFQVGQETQYF.

Of note for this clone: Distinct nucleotide sequences in the sample also encode this CDR3. The chain links TRBV7-2 to TRBJ2-3; no clear D gene. The V gene's germline CDR1 is SGHTA and CDR2 FQGNSA. The CDR3 is 12 residues long. V lost 1 base, J lost 6 bases, and 5 bases lay in between. Here the CDR3 DNA reads TGTGCCAGCAGCTTAGTGAGGGATACGCAGTATTTT. Translating it yields CASSLVRDTQYF.

In this sample, this clone turned up a few times. The chain couples TRBV5-1 to TRBJ1-1; 7 bases map to TRBD1. This CDR3 has 16 residues. From germline, CDR1 is SGHRS and CDR2 YFSETQ. Trimming cost V 2 bases and J 3 bases; bases outside gene matches: 10. CDR3 coding DNA: TGCGCCAGCAGCTTTGGTGGACAGGCGATAGACACTGAAGCTTTCTTT. As protein: CASSFGGQAIDTEAFF.

The rearrangement links TRBV2 to TRBJ2-5; 9 bases agree with TRBD2. The trim removed 0 bases at V and 7 bases at J, leaving 9 bases unmatched. CDR3 size: 16 residues. Germline CDR1 reads SNHLY; CDR2 reads FYNNEI. CDR3: CASSEAYVATSGTQYF. CDR3 DNA sequence: TGTGCCAGCAGTGAAGCGTATGTCGCGACTAGCGGGACCCAGTACTTC.

This clone was observed a handful of times. This chain connects TRBV18 to TRBJ2-7; 10 bases agree with TRBD2. After removal of 0 bases from V and 2 bases from J, the junction contained 1 base not matched to a gene. The CDR3 is 15 amino acids. CDR1 is KGHSH, CDR2 LQKENI, per germline. The CDR3 nucleotides read TGTGCCAGCTCACCACCTAGCGGGGGGCCCTACGAGCAGTACTTC. Its translation: CASSPPSGGPYEQYF. Complete variable domain (other parts from reference TRBV18 and TRBJ2-7): NAGVMQNPRHLVRRRGQEARLRCSPMKGHSHVYWYRQLPEEGLKFMVYLQKENIIDESGMPKERFSAEFPKEGPSILRIQQVVRGDSAAYFCASSPPSGGPYEQYFGPGTRLTVT.

This clone was recorded a few times. V and J are TRBV15 and TRBJ1-5; D not resolved. This CDR3 is built from 13 residues. CDR1 is LNHNV and CDR2 is YYDKDF in the germline V gene (reference sequence). V gave up 0 bases and J gave up 10 bases, with 10 bases separating them. CDR3 region: CATSRDRVGPQHF. The CDR3 DNA follows: TGTGCCACCAGCAGAGATCGGGTAGGCCCCCAGCATTTT. Supplemented by reference TRBV15 and TRBJ1-5, the full variable domain reads DAMVIQNPRYQVTQFGKPVTLSCSQTLNHNVMYWYQQKSSQAPKLLFHYYDKDFNNEADTPDNFQSRRPNTSFCFLDIRSPGLGDTAMYLCATSRDRVGPQHFGDGTRLSIL.

This clone was counted only a few times. The chain links TRBV29-1 to TRBJ2-3, with D tentatively TRBD1 (5 bases). This CDR3 has 13 amino acids. The germline V gene encodes CDR1 SQVTM and CDR2 ANQGSEA. Trimming pared 5 bases from V and 0 bases from J, leaving 9 bases between. CDR3 bases: TGCAGCGTTCAGGGCTTTAGCACAGATACGCAGTATTTT. It codes for CSVQGFSTDTQYF.

With regard to this clone: Other DNA sequences of this sample code for an identical CDR3. The chain links TRBV18 to TRBJ2-1; 7 nucleotides align to TRBD1. The CDR3 has 12 residues. V lost 5 bases and J lost 7; bases outside the gene matches: 2. Germline lookup yields CDR1 KGHSH and CDR2 LQKENI. DNA for the CDR3: TGTGCCAGCTCAGCAGGGGGAAATGAGCAGTTCTTC. This sequence encodes CASSAGGNEQFF.

The chain couples TRBV19 to TRBJ2-1, with D perhaps TRBD2 (6 bases). This CDR3 spans 16 amino acids. The V gene's germline CDR1 is LNHDA and CDR2 SQIVND (reference sequence). V lost 6 bases and J 4 bases, leaving 19 bases between the germline ends. The CDR3 DNA sequence: TGTGCCAGTAGGGGGGTCGGCGGGATTGTTTACAATGAGCAGTTCTTC. This gives the protein CASRGVGGIVYNEQFF.